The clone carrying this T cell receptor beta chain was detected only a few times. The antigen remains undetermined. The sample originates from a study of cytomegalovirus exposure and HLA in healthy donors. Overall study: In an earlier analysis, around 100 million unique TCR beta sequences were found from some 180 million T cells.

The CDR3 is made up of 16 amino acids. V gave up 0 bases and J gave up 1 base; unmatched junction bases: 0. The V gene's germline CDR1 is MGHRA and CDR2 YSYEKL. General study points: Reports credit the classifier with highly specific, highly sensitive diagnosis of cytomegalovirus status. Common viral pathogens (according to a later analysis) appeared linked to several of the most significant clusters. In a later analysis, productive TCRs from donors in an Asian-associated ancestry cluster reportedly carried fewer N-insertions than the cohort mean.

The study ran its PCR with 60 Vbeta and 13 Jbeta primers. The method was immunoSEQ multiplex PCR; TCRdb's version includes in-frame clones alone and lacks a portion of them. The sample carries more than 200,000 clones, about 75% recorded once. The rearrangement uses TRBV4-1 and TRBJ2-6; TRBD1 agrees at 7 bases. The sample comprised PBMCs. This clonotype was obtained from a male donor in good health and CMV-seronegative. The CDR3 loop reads CASSQETGSGANVLTF. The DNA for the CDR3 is TGCGCCAGCAGCCAAGAGACAGGGTCTGGGGCCAACGTCCTGACTTTC.